The rows below give T cell receptor beta chains drawn from one sample of a study of cytomegalovirus exposure and HLA in healthy donors. Method: immunoSEQ multiplex PCR; TCRdb's copy keeps in-frame clones and lacks some. The table has about 210,000 clones, 82% seen once. The sample comprised PBMCs. The receptor source for this set is a man in his forties in good health and CMV-seropositive. CDR3s include the opening cysteine and the closing phenylalanine or tryptophan. The D gene is left open where the match is weak. The size of a clone is reported for some rows only, either as once, few or many, or as a class for expanded clones.

-	TRBV27	few	TRBJ2-1	CASSLMTTYNEQFF	TGTGCCAGCAGTTTAATGACTACCTACAATGAGCAGTTCTTC
TRBD1	TRBV5-1	-	TRBJ2-7	CASSTRDRGGYEQYF	TGCGCCAGCAGCACCCGGGACAGGGGAGGGTACGAGCAGTACTTC
-	TRBV1	-	TRBJ2-1	CTSSQASGLTGNEQFF	TGCACCAGCAGCCAAGCCAGCGGGTTAACTGGTAATGAGCAGTTCTTC
-	TRBV27	once	TRBJ2-1	CASSLYIGGEQFF	TGTGCCAGCAGTTTATATATAGGGGGTGAGCAGTTCTTC
TRBD2	TRBV15	-	TRBJ2-1	CATSSGRLAEANEQFF	TGTGCCACCAGCAGCGGGAGACTAGCGGAGGCCAATGAGCAGTTCTTC
-	TRBV19	-	TRBJ2-1	CASSIVAEDNEQFF	TGTGCCAGTAGTATAGTAGCGGAGGACAATGAGCAGTTCTTC
-	TRBV30	-	TRBJ2-3	CAWSVASTDTQYF	TGTGCCTGGAGTGTAGCTAGCACAGATACGCAGTATTTT
-	TRBV20-1	-	TRBJ2-1	CSASPNEQFF	TGCAGTGCTAGCCCTAATGAGCAGTTCTTC
-	TRBV7-9	once	TRBJ1-4	CASSLGAEKLFF	TGTGCCAGCAGCCTCGGTGCCGAAAAACTGTTTTTT
-	TRBV15	-	TRBJ1-1	CATSSVPRTEAFF	TGTGCCACCAGCAGTGTTCCTCGTACTGAAGCCTTCTTT
-	TRBV7-6	-	TRBJ2-1	CASRRDSGLHEQFF	TGTGCCAGCAGACGGGACTCCGGATTGCATGAGCAGTTCTTC
-	TRBV19	-	TRBJ1-5	CASSRIAEAQHF	TGTGCCAGTAGTAGGATAGCGGAGGCCCAGCATTTT
-	TRBV30	-	TRBJ2-1	CACRYPSEGEQFF	TGTGCCTGCCGGTACCCCTCAGAGGGTGAGCAGTTCTTC
TRBD1	TRBV27	-	TRBJ2-1	CASSFTGASYNEQFF	TGTGCCAGCAGTTTTACAGGGGCCTCCTACAATGAGCAGTTCTTC
-	TRBV28	-	TRBJ2-1	CASSLVGLDKGEQFF	TGTGCCAGCAGTTTAGTGGGGCTTGACAAAGGTGAGCAGTTCTTC
-	TRBV19	-	TRBJ1-5	CASSRRGKQPQHF	TGTGCCAGTAGTAGGAGAGGGAAGCAGCCCCAGCATTTT
TRBD1	TRBV7-9	-	TRBJ2-4	CASSSLDQGEENIQYF	TGTGCCAGCAGCTCCCTAGACCAGGGGGAAGAAAACATTCAGTACTTC
-	TRBV15	once	TRBJ2-2	CATSRVREANTGELFF	TGTGCCACCAGCAGAGTGAGGGAAGCGAACACCGGGGAGCTGTTTTTT
-	TRBV7-9	-	TRBJ2-5	CASSLGQTVETQYF	TGTGCCAGCAGCTTAGGACAAACCGTAGAGACCCAGTACTTC
-	TRBV7-9	once	TRBJ1-1	CASSFGGGGLSTEAFF	TGTGCCAGCAGCTTCGGGGGAGGCGGTTTGAGTACAGAAGCTTTCTTT
TRBD1	TRBV27	-	TRBJ1-1	CASSPWDREIAEAFF	TGTGCCAGCAGTCCATGGGACAGGGAGATCGCTGAAGCTTTCTTT
-	TRBV19	-	TRBJ2-1	CASGPAGRYLGNEQFF	TGTGCCAGTGGTCCGGCGGGACGGTATTTGGGGAATGAGCAGTTCTTC
-	TRBV28	-	TRBJ2-5	CASLLQGTPQETQYF	TGTGCCAGTTTACTCCAGGGAACCCCCCAAGAGACCCAGTACTTC
-	TRBV4-1	-	TRBJ2-1	CASSLARILYNEQFF	TGCGCCAGCAGCCTCGCTAGGATCCTCTACAATGAGCAGTTCTTC
-	TRBV19	-	TRBJ2-4	CASNLRDAYF	TGTGCCAGTAATTTGCGAGATGCGTACTTC
TRBD2	TRBV4-1	-	TRBJ2-3	CASSQLAGTSTDTQYF	TGCGCCAGCAGCCAACTAGCGGGGACTAGCACAGATACGCAGTATTTT
-	TRBV6-1	few	TRBJ1-3	CASIPQGNSGNTIYF	TGTGCCAGCATTCCACAGGGTAATTCTGGAAACACCATATATTTT
TRBD1	TRBV5-1	once	TRBJ2-2	CASSLGTGGNTGELFF	TGCGCCAGCAGCTTGGGGACAGGGGGCAACACCGGGGAGCTGTTTTTT
TRBD2	TRBV15	-	TRBJ2-2	CATSRDASGSSGELFF	TGTGCCACCAGCAGAGATGCCAGCGGGAGCTCCGGGGAGCTGTTTTTT
-	TRBV6-6	few	TRBJ1-1	CASSPGGAYTEAFF	TGTGCCAGCAGTCCTGGCGGGGCCTACACTGAAGCTTTCTTT
-	TRBV2	-	TRBJ1-2	CASATHTYGYTF	TGTGCCAGCGCCACACATACCTATGGCTACACCTTC
TRBD1	TRBV19	-	TRBJ1-5	CASSTTGMDQPQHF	TGTGCCAGTAGTACGACAGGGATGGATCAGCCCCAGCATTTT
TRBD2	TRBV9	-	TRBJ2-7	CASSVTWEGSYEQYF	TGTGCCAGCAGCGTAACGTGGGAGGGGTCCTACGAGCAGTACTTC
-	TRBV6-4	-	TRBJ2-2	CASSDSLDTGGELFF	TGTGCCAGCAGTGACTCCTTGGACACAGGGGGGGAGCTGTTTTTT
-	TRBV12-5	-	TRBJ1-1	CASGLEQGFEAFF	TGTGCTAGTGGTTTGGAGCAGGGATTTGAAGCTTTCTTT
-	TRBV9	-	TRBJ1-1	CASSDDPRTANTEAFF	TGTGCCAGCAGCGACGACCCCAGGACAGCGAACACTGAAGCTTTCTTT
-	TRBV6-1	-	TRBJ1-1	CASSVINTEAFF	TGTGCCAGCAGTGTAATTAACACTGAAGCTTTCTTT
-	TRBV19	few	TRBJ1-5	CASSTPNQPQHF	TGTGCCAGTAGTACCCCTAATCAGCCCCAGCATTTT
TRBD1	TRBV29-1	-	TRBJ2-5	CSVSRGNGETQYF	TGCAGCGTCTCCAGGGGGAATGGGGAGACCCAGTACTTC
TRBD2	TRBV28	-	TRBJ2-4	CASSSQTGRVAKNIQYF	TGTGCCAGCAGTTCGCAGACGGGGAGGGTAGCCAAAAACATTCAGTACTTC
-	TRBV21-1	-	TRBJ1-2	CASSRRTGEISGYTF	TGTGCCAGCAGCAGACGGACAGGGGAGATCTCTGGCTACACCTTC
-	TRBV11-2	-	TRBJ1-1	CASSLSGAAFF	TGTGCCAGCAGCTTATCGGGTGCGGCTTTCTTT
TRBD1	TRBV7-6	-	TRBJ2-7	CASSLGQGTYEQYF	TGTGCCAGCAGCTTAGGACAGGGAACCTACGAGCAGTACTTC
-	TRBV27	-	TRBJ1-2	CASSPGQIYGYTF	TGTGCCAGCAGCCCAGGACAGATCTATGGCTACACCTTC
TRBD1	TRBV19	-	TRBJ2-2	CASSITPRGTGTGELFF	TGTGCCAGTAGTATAACCCCCCGTGGGACAGGGACCGGGGAGCTGTTTTTT
-	TRBV25-1	few	TRBJ2-2	CASSETAGVPGELFF	TGTGCCAGCAGTGAGACGGCAGGCGTTCCCGGGGAGCTGTTTTTT
-	TRBV29-1	-	TRBJ1-1	CSVEAVGDFF	TGCAGCGTTGAAGCCGTCGGTGATTTCTTT
TRBD2	TRBV27	-	TRBJ2-1	CASSSGLVGNEQFF	TGTGCCAGCAGTTCCGGACTAGTCGGGAATGAGCAGTTCTTC
TRBD1	TRBV6-6	-	TRBJ2-3	CASSYSGQGTDTQYF	TGTGCCAGCAGTTACTCCGGACAGGGTACAGATACGCAGTATTTT
TRBD2	TRBV7-3	-	TRBJ2-1	CASSHRGGDEQFF	TGTGCCAGCAGCCACCGGGGGGGTGACGAGCAGTTCTTC
TRBD2	TRBV5-6	-	TRBJ2-6	CASSLVLAGPSGANVLTF	TGTGCCAGCAGCTTGGTTCTAGCGGGCCCCTCTGGGGCCAACGTCCTGACTTTC
TRBD2	TRBV9	once	TRBJ2-3	CASSWEGGLADTDTQYF	TGTGCCAGCAGCTGGGAGGGGGGACTAGCGGACACAGATACGCAGTATTTT
-	TRBV29-1	-	TRBJ2-7	CSVEERRGYEQYF	TGCAGCGTTGAGGAGCGGAGAGGGTACGAGCAGTACTTC
-	TRBV7-2	-	TRBJ2-1	CASSLASGLNEQFF	TGTGCCAGCAGCTTAGCTAGCGGCCTCAATGAGCAGTTCTTC
TRBD1	TRBV6-6	few	TRBJ2-7	CASRPSPGQWGTQYF	TGTGCCAGCAGGCCCTCGCCGGGACAGTGGGGGACGCAGTACTTC